The 32 T cell receptor beta chains listed next were all sequenced from one sample in a study of beta chain features in type 1 diabetes. As every portion of the isolated RNA was reverse transcribed, the sequencing read expressed TCRB transcripts. Sequenced by immunoSEQ multiplex PCR; TCRdb stores in-frame clones only, minus some. The data show 860,000 or so clones, 15% to 20% seen once. The specimen was naive CD4+ T cells from blood. The receptors derive from a woman in her late teens or twenties in good health.

This clone was found a few times. This rearrangement joins TRBV23-1 to TRBJ2-5, with 8 bases aligning to TRBD2. The DNA end is a closer match to TRBJ2-7, so the J assignment may be wrong. TRBV23-1 counts as an open reading frame of uncertain function. The CDR3 is 15 amino acids. The CDR3 here is CASSQILADSYEQYF. The CDR3 bases are TGCGCCAGCAGTCAAATACTAGCGGATTCCTACGAGCAGTACTTC.

This clone has just a few counts. This chain links TRBV6-5 with TRBJ2-5; TRBD1 aligns across 7 bases. Trimming took 6 bases from V and 5 from J; bases not matched to a gene: 9. This CDR3 region has 14 residues. Germline CDR1 is MNHEY and CDR2 is SVGAGI. The CDR3 loop is CASRGQLHRETQYF. DNA for the CDR3: TGTGCCAGCAGGGGACAGCTGCATCGGGAGACCCAGTACTTC.

The gene calls are TRBV11-1 and TRBJ2-4; the D gene is possibly TRBD1 (5 bases). The V and J ends lost 5 bases and 6 bases respectively, with 17 bases between them. The CDR3 loop spans 15 amino acids. Germline V CDR1 and CDR2: SGHAT, FQDESV (reference sequence). CDR3 nucleotides: TGTGCCAGCAGCCCATTTAGGCGACAGATAAACATTCAGTACTTC. It translates to CASSPFRRQINIQYF. The whole variable domain, filled in from reference TRBV11-1 and TRBJ2-4, reads EAEVAQSPRYKITEKSQAVAFWCDPISGHATLYWYRQILGQGPELLVQFQDESVVDDSQLPKDRFSAERLKGVDSTLKIQPAELGDSAMYLCASSPFRRQINIQYFGAGTRLSVL.

The table lists this clone with a few counts. This rearrangement joins TRBV19 to TRBJ1-2; TRBD1 matches 9 bases. The V and J ends lost 4 bases and 5 bases, in that order; junction bases with no gene match: 2. The germline CDR1 and CDR2 sequences are LNHDA and SQIVND (reference sequence). The CDR3 loop spans 13 amino acids. The CDR3 region is CASSTGTGYGYTF. The DNA of the CDR3 is TGTGCCAGTAGTACGGGGACAGGGTATGGCTACACCTTC.

Only a few counts were recorded for this clone. CDR3 amino acids: CAISAGQILTATNEKLFF. CDR3 DNA sequence: TGTGCCATCAGTGCGGGCCAGATCCTTACCGCAACTAATGAAAAACTGTTTTTT. The chain carries TRBV10-3 and TRBJ1-4; D call uncertain. The CDR3 loop spans 18 amino acids. The germline V and J ends were trimmed by 4 bases and 0 bases, with 18 bases remaining between them. CDR1 ENHRY and CDR2 SYGVKD come from the germline V gene.

The V gene is TRBV7-2, the J gene TRBJ2-1; D is possibly TRBD2 (6 bases). This CDR3 has 16 amino acids. Looked up from germline, CDR1 is SGHTA and CDR2 is FQGNSA. The V end lost 1 base, the J end lost 4 bases, and 14 bases lay between the germline ends. In DNA form, the CDR3 reads TGTGCCAGCAGCTTAGGCCCAGCGGGCATTTACAATGAGCAGTTCTTC. This translates into CASSLGPAGIYNEQFF.

The chain couples TRBV18 to TRBJ2-5; the match to TRBD1 covers 8 bases. The CDR3 spans 14 residues. Per the germline V gene, CDR1 is KGHSH and CDR2 is LQKENI. The trim removed 4 bases at V and 2 bases at J, leaving 3 bases unmatched. CDR3 region: CASSLRQGQETQYF. The CDR3 DNA is TGTGCCAGCTCACTTCGACAGGGGCAAGAGACCCAGTACTTC.

The chain carries TRBV20-1 and TRBJ1-1, with D uncertain. This CDR3 contains 10 residues. Germline V gives CDR1 DFQATT, CDR2 SNEGSKA (reference sequence). Trimming took off 6 bases at V and 11 bases at J, with 13 bases between the two ends. Here the CDR3 reads CSAQDILAFF. CDR3 nucleotides: TGCAGTGCCCAAGATATTTTGGCTTTCTTT.

The V call is TRBV25-1, the J call TRBJ2-1, with no clear D. CDR3 length equals 11 residues. CDR1 and CDR2 from the germline V gene are MGHDK and SYGVNS. V was clipped by 4 bases and J by 7 bases, with 5 bases between them. The CDR3 sequence is CASSAKNEQFF. The CDR3 DNA is TGTGCCAGCAGTGCTAAAAATGAGCAGTTCTTC.

V usage is TRBV6-6 and J usage is TRBJ2-2; D uncertain. The length of the CDR3 is 16 residues. The V end lost 4 bases, the J end lost 0 bases, and 12 bases lay between the germline ends. CDR1 MNHNY and CDR2 SVGAGI come from the germline V gene (reference sequence). CDR3 residues: CASSSVRASNTGELFF. CDR3 DNA: TGTGCCAGCAGTTCCGTACGAGCCTCGAACACCGGGGAGCTGTTTTTT.

The V call is TRBV28, the J call TRBJ2-1, with D maybe TRBD2 (7 bases). Germline values: CDR1 MDHEN, CDR2 SYDVKM. Trimming took off 8 bases at V and 7 bases at J, with 18 bases between the two ends. This CDR3 is 14 amino acids long. This CDR3 reads CASGGASRWNEQFF. The CDR3 region has the DNA TGTGCCAGCGGGGGGGCGTCCCGTTGGAATGAGCAGTTCTTC. Variable domain in full (rest from reference TRBV28 and TRBJ2-1): DVKVTQSSRYLVKRTGEKVFLECVQDMDHENMFWYRQDPGLGLRLIYFSYDVKMKEKGDIPEGYSVSREKKERFSLILESASTNQTSMYLCASGGASRWNEQFFGPGTRLTVL.

This chain joins TRBV2 and TRBJ2-7; weak D call: TRBD2 (5 bases). CDR1 is SNHLY, CDR2 FYNNEI, per germline. Trimming took off 2 bases at V and 2 bases at J, with 10 bases between the two ends. The CDR3 is 14 residues long. The CDR3 coding sequence is TGTGCCAGCAGTGAAACCGGACTTCCCTACGAGCAGTACTTC. Its translation: CASSETGLPYEQYF.

V gene TRBV28 combines with J gene TRBJ1-3, with D possibly TRBD1 on 6 matching bases. Germline V lookup: CDR1 MDHEN, CDR2 SYDVKM. The CDR3 extends over 15 amino acids. V was trimmed by 2 bases and J by 2 bases, leaving 10 bases between them. The CDR3 DNA sequence: TGTGCCAGCAGTTTACACGGGGGCACTGGAAACACCATATATTTT. Its translation: CASSLHGGTGNTIYF. Using reference TRBV28 and TRBJ1-3 for the parts outside the CDR3, the full variable domain is DVKVTQSSRYLVKRTGEKVFLECVQDMDHENMFWYRQDPGLGLRLIYFSYDVKMKEKGDIPEGYSVSREKKERFSLILESASTNQTSMYLCASSLHGGTGNTIYFGEGSWLTVV.

The chain joins TRBV6-6 to TRBJ2-7; TRBD1 is a possible D gene (6 bases). The CDR3 length is 13 residues. V lost 2 bases and J 2 bases, leaving 7 bases between the germline ends. Germline V lookup: CDR1 MNHNY, CDR2 SVGAGI (reference sequence). The CDR3 coding sequence is TGTGCCAGCAGTTACACAGGGACCTACGAGCAGTACTTC. Amino acids: CASSYTGTYEQYF.

This clone was recorded a few times. The J gene is TRBJ2-5, the V gene TRBV7-9; 8 nucleotides agree with TRBD1. Germline V gives CDR1 SEHNR, CDR2 FQNEAQ (reference sequence). The CDR3 is made up of 11 amino acids. V shed 5 bases, J shed 11 bases, and the junction held 4 bases outside the gene matches. DNA of the CDR3: TGTGCCAGCAGCCCGAGGGACAGGCAGTACTTC. Its translation is CASSPRDRQYF.

This clone was recorded a few times. The gene calls are TRBV7-3 and TRBJ2-3; 13 bases match TRBD2. Germline V gives CDR1 SGHTA, CDR2 FQGTGA. Unmatched junction bases numbered 2, after V lost 5 bases and J lost 0 bases. This CDR3 region has 16 residues. CDR3 nucleotides: TGTGCCAGCAGCCCGGGACTAGCGGGGAGCACAGATACGCAGTATTTT. Residues: CASSPGLAGSTDTQYF. Combining the CDR3 with reference TRBV7-3 and TRBJ2-3 gives the whole variable domain GAGVSQTPSNKVTEKGKYVELRCDPISGHTALYWYRQSLGQGPEFLIYFQGTGAADDSGLPNDRFFAVRPEGSVSTLKIQRTERGDSAVYLCASSPGLAGSTDTQYFGPGTRLTVL.

This clone was counted ten times or more. At one of its ends the junction is not consistent with the germline gene, which may arise from a read error. The chain couples TRBV19 to TRBJ1-4; D is possibly TRBD1 (5 bases). This CDR3 is 11 amino acids long. Germline values: CDR1 LNHDA, CDR2 SQIVND (reference sequence). CDR3 sequence: CASSMMAGQVF. The CDR3 nucleotides read TGTGCCAGTAGTATGATGGCAGGACAAGTTTTT.

The gene calls are TRBV19 and TRBJ2-3, with 8 bases matching TRBD1. Trimming removed 5 bases from V and 1 base from J; junction bases left unmatched: 8. The CDR3 is 16 residues long. Per the germline V gene, CDR1 is LNHDA and CDR2 is SQIVND (reference sequence). This chain's CDR3 is CASSPDRARGTDTQYF. CDR3 nucleotide sequence: TGTGCCAGTAGTCCGGACAGGGCGAGGGGCACAGATACGCAGTATTTT.

CDR3 residues: CAAGSGSKYEQYF. DNA for the CDR3: TGTGCCGCCGGGAGCGGGAGTAAGTACGAGCAGTACTTC. V gene TRBV10-3 combines with J gene TRBJ2-7; 8 bases fit TRBD2. V was clipped by 11 bases and J by 4 bases; unmatched bases: 10. Germline V gene data show CDR1 as ENHRY and CDR2 as SYGVKD. The CDR3 is 13 residues long.

This clone was counted only a few times. V and J are TRBV4-3 and TRBJ1-4, with D tentatively TRBD1 (5 bases). The CDR3 length is 14 residues. CDR1 is LGHNA and CDR2 is YSLEER in the germline V gene. The germline V and J ends were trimmed by 1 base and 7 bases, with 10 bases remaining between them. In DNA form, the CDR3 reads TGCGCCAGCAGCCAAGGACAGTCGGTTGAAAAACTGTTTTTT. This codes for CASSQGQSVEKLFF.

In this sample, this clone turned up a few times. V is TRBV7-3 and J is TRBJ2-1, with TRBD1 matching over 8 bases. The ends lost 5 bases at V and 4 bases at J; junction bases unmatched: 7. Germline CDR1 is SGHTA and CDR2 is FQGTGA. The CDR3 is made up of 15 amino acids. For the CDR3, the DNA is TGTGCCAGCAGCCTACTGGGACAGGAATACAATGAGCAGTTCTTC. This gives the protein CASSLLGQEYNEQFF.

The chain employs TRBV18 and TRBJ2-2; maybe TRBD1 (6 bases). Per the germline V gene, CDR1 is KGHSH and CDR2 is LQKENI. This CDR3 spans 15 amino acids. The V and J ends lost 3 bases and 3 bases respectively, with 11 bases between them. CDR3 bases: TGTGCCAGCTCACCGTACAGGGAGCACACCGGGGAGCTGTTTTTT. Its protein product is CASSPYREHTGELFF.

The rearrangement links TRBV10-3 to TRBJ2-7; 7 nucleotides match TRBD2. V lost 0 bases, J lost 6 bases, and 5 bases stayed unmatched. Germline V lookup: CDR1 ENHRY, CDR2 SYGVKD. CDR3 length equals 14 residues. CDR3: CAISESRVAGEQYF. DNA of the CDR3: TGTGCCATCAGTGAGTCAAGGGTAGCGGGCGAGCAGTACTTC.

The chain uses TRBV6-5 and TRBJ2-1, with D maybe TRBD2 (6 bases). The germline gives CDR1 MNHEY, CDR2 SVGAGI. V was trimmed by 2 bases and J by 14 bases, leaving 22 bases between them. CDR3 length equals 15 residues. DNA of the CDR3: TGTGCCAGCAGTTACGTCGGAGCGGGCGACCGCAAGGAGTTCTTC. Protein: CASSYVGAGDRKEFF.

This clone was seen a few times. V is TRBV7-2 and J is TRBJ2-1, with TRBD2 as a possible D gene (5 bases). The V end was cut by 3 bases, the J end by 5 bases, with 14 bases between. Germline values: CDR1 SGHTA, CDR2 FQGNSA. This CDR3 is built from 15 residues. The chain's CDR3 is CASSFVVSSNNEQFF. CDR3 DNA: TGTGCCAGCAGCTTTGTGGTCTCTAGCAACAATGAGCAGTTCTTC. Complete variable domain (other parts from reference TRBV7-2 and TRBJ2-1): GAGVSQSPSNKVTEKGKDVELRCDPISGHTALYWYRQSLGQGLEFLIYFQGNSAPDKSGLPSDRFSAERTGGSVSTLTIQRTQQEDSAVYLCASSFVVSSNNEQFFGPGTRLTVL.

This clone has a handful of counts. Other DNA variants within this sample encode the same CDR3. The chain uses TRBV7-3 and TRBJ2-1; 8 nucleotides line up with TRBD1. V trimming: 5 bases; J trimming: 0 bases; junction bases outside the gene matches: 3. The CDR3 has 15 residues. Per germline, CDR1 SGHTA and CDR2 FQGTGA. CDR3 region: CASSRDRGSYNEQFF. The CDR3, as DNA: TGTGCCAGCAGCCGCGACAGGGGCTCCTACAATGAGCAGTTCTTC. Complete variable domain (other parts from reference TRBV7-3 and TRBJ2-1): GAGVSQTPSNKVTEKGKYVELRCDPISGHTALYWYRQSLGQGPEFLIYFQGTGAADDSGLPNDRFFAVRPEGSVSTLKIQRTERGDSAVYLCASSRDRGSYNEQFFGPGTRLTVL.

This clone turned up a few times. The V gene is TRBV6-5, the J gene TRBJ2-5; D may correspond to TRBD1 or TRBD2 (6 bases each). The CDR3 covers 15 residues. Germline values: CDR1 MNHEY, CDR2 SVGAGI. V was trimmed by 5 bases and J by 5 bases, leaving 18 bases between them. The CDR3 sequence: CASSQGPGARETQYF. For the CDR3, the DNA is TGTGCCAGCAGTCAGGGACCGGGGGCCAGGGAGACCCAGTACTTC.

The chain joins TRBV7-9 to TRBJ2-7, with D possibly being TRBD2 (5 bases). This CDR3 has 15 residues. Looked up from germline, CDR1 is SEHNR and CDR2 is FQNEAQ (reference sequence). The V end was cut by 5 bases, the J end by 3 bases, with 17 bases between. The CDR3 here is CASSKHSLAGYEQYF. CDR3 nucleotides: TGTGCCAGCAGCAAACACTCACTGGCGGGCTACGAGCAGTACTTC.

This clone turned up a few times. The chain uses TRBV25-1 and TRBJ2-1, with 7 bases that match TRBD2. V shed 6 bases and J 1 base; nucleotides not matched to a gene: 15. Germline V gene sequence: CDR1 MGHDK, CDR2 SYGVNS. The CDR3 consists of 18 residues. The CDR3 nucleotides read TGTGCCAGCAGAATTCTCGGGAAGGGCGGGAGATCCTACAATGAGCAGTTCTTC. It specifies CASRILGKGGRSYNEQFF.

The gene calls are TRBV6-5 and TRBJ1-1; unclear D gene. CDR1 and CDR2 (germline): MNHEY, SVGAGI. The CDR3 is 14 amino acids. The V end lost 0 bases, the J end lost 7 bases, and 12 bases lay between the germline ends. The CDR3 region has the DNA TGTGCCAGCAGTTACTCGAGAGCGTCCCTTGAAGCTTTCTTT. It specifies CASSYSRASLEAFF.

The chain recombines TRBV5-1 with TRBJ2-3; 12 bases are a match to TRBD2. V shed 3 bases and J 3 bases; nucleotides not matched to a gene: 17. Germline CDR1 SGHRS, CDR2 YFSETQ. The CDR3 spans 20 residues. For the CDR3, the DNA is TGCGCCAGCAGCTCCAGACTAGCGGGAGTAATGCCAGGTACAACAGATACGCAGTATTTT. Translating it yields CASSSRLAGVMPGTTDTQYF.

This sequence joins TRBV6-1 and TRBJ1-1; 7 bases line up with TRBD1. Germline CDR1 reads MNHNS; CDR2 reads SASEGT. The CDR3 sequence is 15 residues long. The V segment lost 10 bases and the J segment 1 base; nucleotides outside the gene matches: 12. The CDR3 nucleotides are TGTGCCATCAGCCTGATGGAGGGGGCGAACACTGAAGCTTTCTTT. Translated, it gives CAISLMEGANTEAFF.